The entry below describes one T cell receptor (beta chain). These data originate in a study of control samples from healthy donors and cancer patients. Repertoires were generated with immunoSEQ multiplex PCR, while TCRdb's copy carries only in-frame clones and drops some. The table lists under 150,000 clones, roughly 92% of them singletons. The CDR3 extends over 19 amino acids. CDR1 is MDHEN and CDR2 is SYDVKM in the germline V gene. Trimming removed 5 bases from V and 1 base from J, with 21 bases in between. The receptor's source is a man aged 25 to 40 in good health. The sequencing sample was made of blood. The rearrangement joins TRBV28 to TRBJ2-6; D perhaps matches TRBD2 (6 bases). The CDR3 DNA reads as TGTGCCAGCAGTACAACCGTCCGGGGCGCGGGGTCTGGGGCCAACGTCCTGACTTTC. As protein: CASSTTVRGAGSGANVLTF.